Presented here are 16 T cell receptor beta chains from one specimen sequenced in a study of human T cells and chemical hapten exposure. Time point noted: pre-sensitization, week 0. Indicated treatment: therapeutic diphenylcyclopropenone sensitization with weekly scalp DPC. One entry per CDR3 protein results from TCRdb running MiXCR on the RACE reads. The table lists 270,000 or so distinct CDR3 sequences, just under 8% of them singletons. This material consisted of whole blood, taken in connection with sensitization to the hapten diphenylcyclopropenone (DPC). Source of these receptors: a man between 18 and 35 years old with alopecia areata. Some clones in this sample may be carry-over from other donors' samples.

This clonotype was counted only a few times. The rearrangement uses TRBV6-4 and TRBJ2-6, with D possibly TRBD2 on 6 matching bases. Germline V gene sequence: CDR1 MRHNA, CDR2 SNTAGT. The CDR3 has 16 residues. V shed 0 bases and J shed 4 bases, with 10 bases lying between them. CDR3 loop: CASSDSGGSGANVLTF. Written as DNA, the CDR3 is TGTGCCAGCAGTGACTCGGGGGGATCAGGGGCCAACGTCCTGACTTTC.

This chain uses TRBV11-2 with TRBJ2-1; D is unclear. The CDR3 spans 14 residues. Deletions cut 5 bases from V and 12 bases from J, with 20 bases between. CDR1 is SGHAT, CDR2 FQNNGV, per germline. CDR3 loop: CASSLIRAPSVQFF. Here the CDR3 DNA reads TGTGCCAGCAGCCTCATTAGGGCTCCGTCGGTGCAGTTCTTC.

There are a few counts of this clonotype. The J gene is TRBJ1-2, the V gene TRBV13; D perhaps matches TRBD1 (6 bases). Germline CDR1 reads PRHDT; CDR2 reads FYEKMQ (reference sequence). The CDR3 has 17 amino acids. V lost 2 bases to trimming and J lost 2 bases, with 18 bases between them. The CDR3 DNA follows: TGTGCCAGCAGCTTAAACGCGCTCGGACAGCTCAACTATGGCTACACCTTC. It is translated as CASSLNALGQLNYGYTF.

The chain combines TRBV7-2 with TRBJ2-1; TRBD2 matches 12 bases. The CDR3 consists of 15 residues. The V gene end was trimmed by 1 base and the J gene end by 9 bases; junction bases not matched to a gene: 4. Germline V gives CDR1 SGHTA, CDR2 FQGNSA. CDR3 in DNA: TGTGCCAGCAGCTTAGAGACTAGCGGGGGCCGTGAGCAGTTCTTC. This codes for CASSLETSGGREQFF. The whole variable domain, remainder taken from reference TRBV7-2 and TRBJ2-1, is GAGVSQSPSNKVTEKGKDVELRCDPISGHTALYWYRQSLGQGLEFLIYFQGNSAPDKSGLPSDRFSAERTGGSVSTLTIQRTQQEDSAVYLCASSLETSGGREQFFGPGTRLTVL.

This sequence joins TRBV19 and TRBJ1-4; 7 bases line up with TRBD1. The CDR3 is 14 residues long. After removal of 8 bases from V and 7 bases from J, the junction contained 10 bases not matched to a gene. The germline gives CDR1 LNHDA, CDR2 SQIVND (reference sequence). The CDR3 loop reads CASSPGRGTEKLFF. The CDR3 coding sequence is TGTGCCAGTTCCCCTGGCAGGGGGACTGAAAAACTGTTTTTT.

This clonotype showed up just a few times. The chain links TRBV6-6 to TRBJ2-5; a weak D match, TRBD1 (7 bases). The CDR3 contains 14 residues. V was clipped by 2 bases and J by 5 bases, with 12 bases between them. Germline loops: CDR1 MNHNY, CDR2 SVGAGI (reference sequence). The CDR3 DNA follows: TGTGCCAGCAGTTACGGCAGGGGGGTGGAGACCCAGTACTTC. Its protein product is CASSYGRGVETQYF.

This clonotype was seen only a few times. The J gene is TRBJ2-7, the V gene TRBV9; unclear D gene. The CDR3 covers 13 residues. The ends were cut back, 4 bases at V and 3 bases at J, with 11 bases in the middle. Germline V gene lookup returns CDR1 SGDLS and CDR2 YYNGEE. CDR3 in amino acids: CASSIQSNYEQYF. CDR3 in DNA: TGTGCCAGCAGCATCCAGTCCAACTACGAGCAGTACTTC. The complete variable domain, with remaining parts taken from reference TRBV9 and TRBJ2-7, reads DSGVTQTPKHLITATGQRVTLRCSPRSGDLSVYWYQQSLDQGLQFLIQYYNGEERAKGNILERFSAQQFPDLHSELNLSSLELGDSALYFCASSIQSNYEQYFGPGTRLTVT.

This clonotype was seen only a few times. The V and J genes are TRBV24-1 and TRBJ2-5; 9 bases align to TRBD1. After removal of 2 bases from V and 1 base from J, the junction contained 7 bases not matched to a gene. This CDR3 contains 17 residues. Germline V lookup: CDR1 KGHDR, CDR2 SFDVKD. The CDR3 sequence is CATSDSSLQGAQETQYF. The CDR3 nucleotides read TGTGCCACCAGTGATTCGAGCCTACAGGGGGCCCAAGAGACCCAGTACTTC.

This clonotype was found a few times. The chain combines TRBV11-2 with TRBJ2-7; D not resolved. V dropped 2 bases and J dropped 2 bases, with 4 bases sitting between them. Germline V gene sequence: CDR1 SGHAT, CDR2 FQNNGV. The CDR3 is made up of 12 amino acids. CDR3 residues: CASSLSTYEQYF. CDR3 bases: TGTGCCAGCAGCTTAAGTACCTACGAGCAGTACTTC.

This chain joins TRBV7-9 and TRBJ2-3; no reliable D call. The CDR3 is made up of 15 amino acids. V lost 5 bases, J lost 2 bases, and 14 bases lay in between. Per the germline V gene, CDR1 is SEHNR and CDR2 is FQNEAQ (reference sequence). The CDR3 region has the DNA TGTGCCAGCAGCCTCAGTCGTACGTTCACAGATACGCAGTATTTT. Encoded protein: CASSLSRTFTDTQYF.

CDR3 region: CASSLENVQYF. DNA of the CDR3: TGTGCCAGCAGTTTAGAAAATGTGCAGTATTTT. The chain couples TRBV12-3 or TRBV12-4 to TRBJ2-3, with D hard to call. This CDR3 is built from 11 residues. Deletions cut 1 base from V and 11 bases from J, with 7 bases between.

Written as DNA, the CDR3 is TGTGCCAGCAGCTTAGTGGGGGACACCATATATTTT. It is translated as CASSLVGDTIYF. This chain connects TRBV11-2 to TRBJ1-3; weak D call: TRBD1 (5 bases). Trimming stripped 1 base from V and 8 bases from J, with 6 bases between. There are 12 residues in the CDR3. Germline CDR1 SGHAT, CDR2 FQNNGV.

This clonotype was detected a few times. The CDR3 DNA follows: TGTGCCAGCAGTTTCCCCCCCGGGGGCCACAATGAGCAGTTCTTC. This translates into CASSFPPGGHNEQFF. The rearrangement links TRBV12-3 or TRBV12-4 to TRBJ2-1; D tentatively reads TRBD1 or TRBD2 (6 bases each). CDR3 size: 15 residues. The V and J ends lost 3 bases and 5 bases respectively, with 14 bases between them.

In its sample, this clonotype was seen a few times. This chain joins TRBV7-9 and TRBJ2-5; TRBD2 might be the D (6 bases). In germline, CDR1 is SEHNR, CDR2 FQNEAQ (reference sequence). The CDR3 sequence is 15 residues long. V was cut by 0 bases and J by 7 bases, with 15 bases left in between. The CDR3 nucleotides read TGTGCCAGCAGCTTAGCACTGTCGGGGGTTGGGACCCAGTACTTC. Amino acid sequence: CASSLALSGVGTQYF. Complete variable domain (other parts from reference TRBV7-9 and TRBJ2-5): DTGVSQNPRHKITKRGQNVTFRCDPISEHNRLYWYRQTLGQGPEFLTYFQNEAQLEKSRLLSDRFSAERPKGSFSTLEIQRTEQGDSAMYLCASSLALSGVGTQYFGPGTRLLVL.

The chain is built from TRBV10-2 and TRBJ2-7; no clear D gene. Germline V gene data show CDR1 as WSHSY and CDR2 as SAAADI. The V end lost 4 bases, the J end lost 6 bases, and 10 bases lay between the germline ends. The length of the CDR3 is 12 residues. This chain's CDR3 is CASSVQKGEQYF. As DNA, the CDR3 is TGCGCCAGCAGTGTACAGAAGGGCGAGCAGTACTTC.

The chain uses TRBV11-1 and TRBJ2-7; 7 positions agree with TRBD1. Per germline, CDR1 SGHAT and CDR2 FQDESV (reference sequence). V shed 3 bases, J shed 4 bases, and the junction held 6 bases outside the gene matches. The CDR3 sequence is 14 residues long. The CDR3 region is CASSFGQDSYEQYF. CDR3 coding DNA: TGTGCCAGCAGCTTTGGACAGGATAGTTACGAGCAGTACTTC.